This is a list of T cell receptor beta chains from one sample in a study of monozygotic twins with inflammatory bowel disease. TCRdb re-called the 5' RACE reads; one entry per CDR3 protein, DNA not given. This repertoire includes hundreds of thousands of distinct CDR3 sequences. The sequenced sample consisted of blood. The receptor set was obtained from a human donor with ulcerative colitis or Crohn's disease, or a healthy co-twin of an affected twin (not recorded which). The CDR3 runs from the conserved cysteine through the conserved F or W. Fields, in order: V gene, J gene, CDR3 protein.

V gene: TRBV20-1; J gene: TRBJ2-1; CDR3 protein: CSTPFNPGGGSYNEQFF
V gene: TRBV7-9; J gene: TRBJ2-2; CDR3 protein: CASSSPDAGGGELFF
V gene: TRBV6-1; J gene: TRBJ1-2; CDR3 protein: CASSEEAGGSGYTF
V gene: TRBV2; J gene: TRBJ2-7; CDR3 protein: CASSELGEANYEQYF
V gene: TRBV7-8; J gene: TRBJ1-4; CDR3 protein: CASSFLDATNEKLFF
V gene: TRBV4-1; J gene: TRBJ1-6; CDR3 protein: CASSQGGQASTPLHF
V gene: TRBV15; J gene: TRBJ2-1; CDR3 protein: CATSSTYNEQFF
V gene: TRBV7-2; J gene: TRBJ1-6; CDR3 protein: CASSLRSDRVYSPLHF
V gene: TRBV7-2; J gene: TRBJ2-1; CDR3 protein: CASSLATLGGEQFF
V gene: TRBV11-3; J gene: TRBJ1-2; CDR3 protein: CASSLIRSNYGYTF
V gene: TRBV7-2; J gene: TRBJ1-1; CDR3 protein: CASSYRQGVEAFF
V gene: TRBV28; J gene: TRBJ1-2; CDR3 protein: CASSPRQGGPVFGYTF
V gene: TRBV5-1; J gene: TRBJ2-3; CDR3 protein: CASSRQPGAGATKDTQYF
V gene: TRBV5-1; J gene: TRBJ1-6; CDR3 protein: CASSVTGVENSPLHF
V gene: TRBV18; J gene: TRBJ2-5; CDR3 protein: CASSPPNSQETQYF
V gene: TRBV25-1; J gene: TRBJ2-4; CDR3 protein: CASSPDSLAKNIQYF
V gene: TRBV7-2; J gene: TRBJ2-6; CDR3 protein: CASSFGRANVLTF
V gene: TRBV5-1; J gene: TRBJ2-5; CDR3 protein: CASSFPGQREETQYF
V gene: TRBV13; J gene: TRBJ2-7; CDR3 protein: CASSSTRGTVTYEQYF
V gene: TRBV5-6; J gene: TRBJ2-1; CDR3 protein: CASLRLAGVDEQFF
V gene: TRBV27; J gene: TRBJ1-6; CDR3 protein: CASSFWRTGANSPLHF
V gene: TRBV5-4; J gene: TRBJ2-3; CDR3 protein: CASSSGPRAGDTQYF
V gene: TRBV7-6; J gene: TRBJ2-1; CDR3 protein: CTSSWGLAGGNEQFF
V gene: TRBV3-1; J gene: TRBJ1-1; CDR3 protein: CASSPRDTTNTEAFF
V gene: TRBV5-4; J gene: TRBJ2-2; CDR3 protein: CASSSSSGREGGELFF
V gene: TRBV29-1; J gene: TRBJ2-1; CDR3 protein: CSATDRGPSDEQFF
V gene: TRBV7-9; J gene: TRBJ2-5; CDR3 protein: CASMLAGGETQYF
V gene: TRBV28; J gene: TRBJ2-7; CDR3 protein: CASSFGGSLYEQYF
V gene: TRBV3-1; J gene: TRBJ1-1; CDR3 protein: CASSQRWNTEAFF
V gene: TRBV12-3/TRBV12-4; J gene: TRBJ2-7; CDR3 protein: CASSRGPYEQYF
V gene: TRBV20-1; J gene: TRBJ2-2; CDR3 protein: CSASGRGGNTGELFF
V gene: TRBV4-2; J gene: TRBJ2-1; CDR3 protein: CASSLLAGVGWDNEQFF
V gene: TRBV5-1; J gene: TRBJ2-7; CDR3 protein: CASSGQFYEQYF
V gene: TRBV29-1; J gene: TRBJ2-5; CDR3 protein: CSVRTAGETQYF
V gene: TRBV6-5; J gene: TRBJ1-4; CDR3 protein: CASSRSKEKLFF
V gene: TRBV7-9; J gene: TRBJ2-7; CDR3 protein: CASSLDPQSSYEQYF
V gene: TRBV5-6; J gene: TRBJ2-5; CDR3 protein: CASSADFAEETQYF